The entry below gives a single T cell receptor (beta chain) sequence along with its context. Its antigen is not identified. The sample is drawn from a study of shared clonotypes between healthy human individuals. Study details: Each donor had three CD4 naive, three CD4 memory, two CD8 naive and one CD8 memory plate.

Method: immunoSEQ multiplex PCR; TCRdb's copy keeps in-frame clones and lacks some. The sample lists some 1.1 million clones; approximately 77% were seen once. The study separated CD4+ cells into CD45RA+ naive and CD45RA-negative memory subsets. From germline, CDR1 is MDHEN and CDR2 SYDVKM. CDR3 length equals 13 residues. Trimming stripped 7 bases from V and 1 base from J, with 10 bases between. Study-wide points: Generation of non-shared clonotypes was less probable than generation of clonotypes shared by all four donors. Few donors restricted represented genetic and exposure-history diversity.

The sequencing input was memory CD4+ T cells from PBMCs. Noted subset: CD45RA-negative fraction. V is TRBV28 and J is TRBJ2-5; D unclear. The clonotype originates from a man aged 18-30 years in good health. Some clones in this sample may be carry-over from other donors' samples. This CDR3 is CASNVGFQETQYF. Written as DNA, the CDR3 is TGTGCCAGCAATGTCGGCTTCCAAGAGACCCAGTACTTC.